This entry is about one TCR beta chain. The CDR3 spans 15 residues. From germline, CDR1 is MNHEY and CDR2 SVGAGI. The V and J ends lost 0 bases and 3 bases respectively, with 12 bases between them. The authors' processing: Amplification from reference gene primers served as the basis for estimated nucleated cell counts. Produced via immunoSEQ multiplex PCR; TCRdb's table is partial and in-frame only. Clone size and the V and J calls come from that table; the DNA yielded D and trimming. The top ten hold around 5% of the sample, which has about 160,000 clones, about 85% seen once. The Seattle site enrolled patients during active infection and followed them longitudinally. The data derive from a study of blood T cell repertoires in COVID-19. Study overall: Samples came from the United States, Italy and Spain, spanning acute and convalescent COVID-19. From T cells, B-cell-depleted T cells, or PBMCs came the material, which was cDNA or gDNA.

The receptor comes from a woman aged 45-60 years with COVID-19, enrolled during active disease. Material: peripheral blood. This chain joins TRBV6-5 and TRBJ2-7; D might be TRBD1 (6 bases). The CDR3 reads CASSYSEQGYYEQYF. As DNA, the CDR3 is TGTGCCAGCAGTTACTCGGAACAGGGCTACTACGAGCAGTACTTC.